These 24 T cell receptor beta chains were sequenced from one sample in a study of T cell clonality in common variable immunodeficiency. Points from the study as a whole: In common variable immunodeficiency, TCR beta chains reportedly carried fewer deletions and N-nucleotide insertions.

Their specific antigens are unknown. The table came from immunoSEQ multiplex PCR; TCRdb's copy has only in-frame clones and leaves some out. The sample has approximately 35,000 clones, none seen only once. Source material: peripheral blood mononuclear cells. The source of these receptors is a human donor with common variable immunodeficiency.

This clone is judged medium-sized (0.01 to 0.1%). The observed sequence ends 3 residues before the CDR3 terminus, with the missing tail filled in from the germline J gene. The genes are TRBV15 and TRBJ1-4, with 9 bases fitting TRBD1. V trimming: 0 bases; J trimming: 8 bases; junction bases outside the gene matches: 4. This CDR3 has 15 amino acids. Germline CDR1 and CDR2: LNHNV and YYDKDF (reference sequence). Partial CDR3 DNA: TGTGCCACCAGCAGAGATGGGACAGGGTGGGAAAAA. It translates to CATSRDGTGWEK. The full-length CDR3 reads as CATSRDGTGWEKLFF.

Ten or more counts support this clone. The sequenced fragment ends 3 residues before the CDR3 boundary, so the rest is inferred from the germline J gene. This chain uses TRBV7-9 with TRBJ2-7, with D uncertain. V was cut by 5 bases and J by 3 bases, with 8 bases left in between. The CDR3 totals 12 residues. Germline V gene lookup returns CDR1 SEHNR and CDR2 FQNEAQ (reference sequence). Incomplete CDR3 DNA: TGTGCCAGCAGCCCTGACATCTACGAG. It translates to CASSPDIYE. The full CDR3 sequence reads CASSPDIYEQYF.

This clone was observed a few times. The part of the CDR3 DNA that was read is TGTGCCAGCAACCCAGGGGGTTATAGCAATCAGCCC. Translating gives CASNPGGYSNQP. The full CDR3 is CASNPGGYSNQPQHF. The chain couples TRBV7-2 to TRBJ1-5, with 7 nucleotides matching TRBD1. The read stops 3 residues short of the end of the CDR3; the missing end is completed from the germline J gene. The length of the CDR3 is 15 residues. Germline values: CDR1 SGHTA, CDR2 FQGNSA. After removal of 7 bases from V and 0 bases from J, the junction contained 6 bases not matched to a gene. The full variable domain, with the rest looked up from reference TRBV7-2 and TRBJ1-5, is GAGVSQSPSNKVTEKGKDVELRCDPISGHTALYWYRQSLGQGLEFLIYFQGNSAPDKSGLPSDRFSAERTGGSVSTLTIQRTQQEDSAVYLCASNPGGYSNQPQHFGDGTRLSIL.

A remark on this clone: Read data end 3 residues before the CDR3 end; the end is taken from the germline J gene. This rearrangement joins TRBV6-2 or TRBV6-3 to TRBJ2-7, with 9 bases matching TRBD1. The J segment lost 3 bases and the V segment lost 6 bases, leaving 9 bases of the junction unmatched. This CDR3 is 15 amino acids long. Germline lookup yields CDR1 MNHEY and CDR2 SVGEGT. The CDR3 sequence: CASRNPGQGNYEQYF. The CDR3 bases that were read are TGTGCCAGCAGGAACCCGGGACAGGGTAACTACGAG.

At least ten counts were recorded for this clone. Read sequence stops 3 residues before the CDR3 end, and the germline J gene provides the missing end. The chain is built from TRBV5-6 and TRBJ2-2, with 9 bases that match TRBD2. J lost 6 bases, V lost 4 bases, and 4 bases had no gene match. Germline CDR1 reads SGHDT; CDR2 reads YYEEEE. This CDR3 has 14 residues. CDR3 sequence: CASSPGTSSGELFF. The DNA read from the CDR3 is TGTGCCAGCAGCCCTGGGACTAGCTCCGGGGAG. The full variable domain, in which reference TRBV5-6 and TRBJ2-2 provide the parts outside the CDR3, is DAGVTQSPTHLIKTRGQQVTLRCSPKSGHDTVSWYQQALGQGPQFIFQYYEEEERQRGNFPDRFSGHQFPNYSSELNVNALLLGDSALYLCASSPGTSSGELFFGEGSRLTVL.

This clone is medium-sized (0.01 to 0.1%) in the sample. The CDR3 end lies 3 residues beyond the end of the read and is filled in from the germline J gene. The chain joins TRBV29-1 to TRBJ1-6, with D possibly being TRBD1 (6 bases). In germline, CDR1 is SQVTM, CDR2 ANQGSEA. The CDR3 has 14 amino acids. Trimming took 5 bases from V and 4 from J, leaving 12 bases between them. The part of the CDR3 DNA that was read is TGCAGCGTTTCCGAGGGGGGGTATAATTCACCC. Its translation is CSVSEGGYNSP. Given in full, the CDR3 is CSVSEGGYNSPLHF.

The part of the CDR3 DNA that was read is TGTGCCAGCAGCTCCCCTGGGGACAGGGCCAATGAG. This encodes CASSSPGDRANE. The complete CDR3 protein is CASSSPGDRANEQFF. V is TRBV7-3 and J is TRBJ2-1; 9 bases are shared with TRBD1. The read falls 3 residues short of the CDR3 end, and the missing part is taken from the germline J gene. Germline assignment: CDR1 SGHTA and CDR2 FQGTGA. With V trimmed by 4 bases and J by 6 bases, 7 bases remained unmatched. The CDR3 length is 15 residues.

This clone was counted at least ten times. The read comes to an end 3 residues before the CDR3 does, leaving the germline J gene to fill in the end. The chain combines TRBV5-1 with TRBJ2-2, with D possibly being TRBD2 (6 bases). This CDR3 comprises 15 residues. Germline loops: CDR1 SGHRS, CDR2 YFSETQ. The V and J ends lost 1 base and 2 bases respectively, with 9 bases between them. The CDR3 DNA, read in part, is TGCGCCAGCAGCTTGATGGGGACTAACACCGGGGAG. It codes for CASSLMGTNTGE. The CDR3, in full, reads CASSLMGTNTGELFF.

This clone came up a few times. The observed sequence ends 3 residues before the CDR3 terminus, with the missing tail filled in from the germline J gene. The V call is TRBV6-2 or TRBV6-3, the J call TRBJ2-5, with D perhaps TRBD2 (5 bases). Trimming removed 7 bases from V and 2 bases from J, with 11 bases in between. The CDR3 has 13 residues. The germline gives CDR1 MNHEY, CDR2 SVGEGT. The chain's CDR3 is CASTRRAQETQYF. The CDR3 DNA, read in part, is TGTGCCAGCACTCGGCGGGCTCAAGAGACC.

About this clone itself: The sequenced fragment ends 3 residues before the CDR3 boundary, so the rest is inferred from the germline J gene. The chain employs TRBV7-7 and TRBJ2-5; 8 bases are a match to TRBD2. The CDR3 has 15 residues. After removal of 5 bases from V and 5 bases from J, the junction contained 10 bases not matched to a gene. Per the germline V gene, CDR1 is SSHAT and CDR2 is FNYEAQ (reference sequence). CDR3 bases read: TGTGCCAGCAGCGTACTCACTAGCGGTCCGGAGACC. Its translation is CASSVLTSGPET. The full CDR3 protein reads CASSVLTSGPETQYF.

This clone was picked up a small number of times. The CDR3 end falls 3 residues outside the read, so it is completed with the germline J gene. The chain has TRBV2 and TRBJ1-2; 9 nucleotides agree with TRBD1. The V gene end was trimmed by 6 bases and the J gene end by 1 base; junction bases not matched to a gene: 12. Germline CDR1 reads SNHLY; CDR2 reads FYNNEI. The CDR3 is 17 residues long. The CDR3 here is CASSSYLGTGLNYGYTF. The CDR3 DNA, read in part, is TGTGCCAGCAGCTCCTACCTCGGGACAGGGCTTAACTATGGC.

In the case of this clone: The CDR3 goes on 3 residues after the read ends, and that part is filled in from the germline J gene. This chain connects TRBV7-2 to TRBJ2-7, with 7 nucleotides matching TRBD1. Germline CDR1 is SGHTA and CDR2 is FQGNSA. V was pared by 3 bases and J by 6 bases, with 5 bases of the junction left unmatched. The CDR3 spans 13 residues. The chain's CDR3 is CASSFGQVGEQYF. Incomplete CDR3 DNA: TGTGCCAGCAGCTTCGGACAGGTTGGCGAG. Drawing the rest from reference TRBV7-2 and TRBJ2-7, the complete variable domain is GAGVSQSPSNKVTEKGKDVELRCDPISGHTALYWYRQSLGQGLEFLIYFQGNSAPDKSGLPSDRFSAERTGGSVSTLTIQRTQQEDSAVYLCASSFGQVGEQYFGPGTRLTVT.

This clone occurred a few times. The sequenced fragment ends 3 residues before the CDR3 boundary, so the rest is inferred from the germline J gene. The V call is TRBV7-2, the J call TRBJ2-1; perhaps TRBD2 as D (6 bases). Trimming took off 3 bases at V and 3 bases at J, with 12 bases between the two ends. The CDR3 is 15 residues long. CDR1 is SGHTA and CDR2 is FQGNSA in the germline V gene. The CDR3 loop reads CASSLEGSGYNEQFF. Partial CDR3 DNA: TGTGCCAGCAGCTTGGAAGGTAGCGGCTACAATGAG.

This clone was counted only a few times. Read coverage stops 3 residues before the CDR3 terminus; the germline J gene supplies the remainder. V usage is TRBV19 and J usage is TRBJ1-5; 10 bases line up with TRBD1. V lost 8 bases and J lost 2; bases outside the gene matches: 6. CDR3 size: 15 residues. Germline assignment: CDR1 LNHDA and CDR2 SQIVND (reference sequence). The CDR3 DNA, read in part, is TGTGCCAGTTGGGTCGGGACAGGGGGCAATCAGCCC. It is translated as CASWVGTGGNQP. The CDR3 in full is CASWVGTGGNQPQHF.

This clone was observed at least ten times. The CDR3 reads CASSYVGSQTGTPLFF. Partial CDR3 DNA: TGTGCCAGCAGTTATGTTGGGTCCCAAACCGGGACTCCG. The chain has TRBV6-2 or TRBV6-3 and TRBJ2-2, with D maybe TRBD2 (6 bases). Sequencing ends 3 residues short of the CDR3 end; the germline J gene provides the rest. The V gene's germline CDR1 is MNHEY and CDR2 SVGEGT. The CDR3 has 16 residues.

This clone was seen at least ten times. The CDR3 DNA, read in part, is TGTGCCAGCGGACAGGGGGCGAACACCGGGGAG. Protein: CASGQGANTGE. The whole CDR3 sequence reads CASGQGANTGELFF. This sequence joins TRBV18 and TRBJ2-2; TRBD1 matches at 10 bases. With the read ending 3 residues before the CDR3 end, the germline J gene is used to fill in that end. The CDR3 runs to 14 residues. The V gene end was trimmed by 8 bases and the J gene end by 0 bases; junction bases not matched to a gene: 0. Per the germline V gene, CDR1 is KGHSH and CDR2 is LQKENI. Complete variable domain (other parts from reference TRBV18 and TRBJ2-2): NAGVMQNPRHLVRRRGQEARLRCSPMKGHSHVYWYRQLPEEGLKFMVYLQKENIIDESGMPKERFSAEFPKEGPSILRIQQVVRGDSAAYFCASGQGANTGELFFGEGSRLTVL.

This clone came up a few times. The covered CDR3 bases are TGTGCCCTATCCATTTTCGGTAGCAATCAGCCC. Protein sequence: CALSIFGSNQP. The entire CDR3 is CALSIFGSNQPQHF. The chain employs TRBV30 and TRBJ1-5; D call uncertain. The read ends 3 residues shy of where the CDR3 ends; the end is completed using the germline J gene. CDR1 is GTSNPN, CDR2 SVGIG, per germline (reference sequence). V shed 8 bases and J shed 0 bases, with 14 bases lying between them. This CDR3 contains 14 residues.

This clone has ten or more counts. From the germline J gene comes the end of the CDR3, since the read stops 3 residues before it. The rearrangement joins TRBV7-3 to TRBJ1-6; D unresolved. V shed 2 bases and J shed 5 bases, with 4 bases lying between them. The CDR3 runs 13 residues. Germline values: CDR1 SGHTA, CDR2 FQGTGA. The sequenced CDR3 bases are TGTGCCAGCAGCTTACAGGATAATTCACCC. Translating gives CASSLQDNSP. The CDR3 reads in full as CASSLQDNSPLHF.

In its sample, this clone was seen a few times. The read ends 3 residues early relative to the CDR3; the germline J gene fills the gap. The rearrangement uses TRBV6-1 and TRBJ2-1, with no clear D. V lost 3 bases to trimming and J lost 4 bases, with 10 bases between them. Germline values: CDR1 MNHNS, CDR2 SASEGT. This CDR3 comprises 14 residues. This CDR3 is CASSEPPMYNEQFF. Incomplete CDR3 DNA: TGTGCCAGCAGTGAGCCTCCTATGTACAATGAG.

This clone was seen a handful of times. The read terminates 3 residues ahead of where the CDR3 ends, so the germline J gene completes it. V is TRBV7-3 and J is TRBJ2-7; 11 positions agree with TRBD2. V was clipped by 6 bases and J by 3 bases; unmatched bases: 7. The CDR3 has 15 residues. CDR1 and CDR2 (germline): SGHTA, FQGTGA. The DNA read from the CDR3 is TGTGCCAGCAGTGTGGGGACTAGCGGCCTCTACGAG. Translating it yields CASSVGTSGLYE. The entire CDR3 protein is CASSVGTSGLYEQYF.

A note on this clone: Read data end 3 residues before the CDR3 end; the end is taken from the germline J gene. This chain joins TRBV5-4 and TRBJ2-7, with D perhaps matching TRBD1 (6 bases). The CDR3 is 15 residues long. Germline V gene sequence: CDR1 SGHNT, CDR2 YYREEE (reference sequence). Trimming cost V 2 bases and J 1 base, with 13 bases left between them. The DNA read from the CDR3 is TGTGCCAGCAGCTTTCCAGGGGCTTCTTCCTACGAG. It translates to CASSFPGASSYE. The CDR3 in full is CASSFPGASSYEQYF.

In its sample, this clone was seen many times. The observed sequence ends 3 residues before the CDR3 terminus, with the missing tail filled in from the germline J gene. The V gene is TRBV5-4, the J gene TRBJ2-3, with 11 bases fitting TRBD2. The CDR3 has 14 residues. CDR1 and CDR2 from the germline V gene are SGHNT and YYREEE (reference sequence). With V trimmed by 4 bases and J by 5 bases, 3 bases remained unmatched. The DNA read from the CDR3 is TGTGCCAGCAGCCTAGCGGGAGGATTAGATACG. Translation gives CASSLAGGLDT. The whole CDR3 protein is CASSLAGGLDTQYF.

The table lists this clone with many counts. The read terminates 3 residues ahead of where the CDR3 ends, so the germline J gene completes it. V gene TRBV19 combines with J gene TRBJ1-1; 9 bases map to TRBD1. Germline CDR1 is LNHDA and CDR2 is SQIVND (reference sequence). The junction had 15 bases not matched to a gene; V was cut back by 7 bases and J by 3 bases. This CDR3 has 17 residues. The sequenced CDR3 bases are TGTGCCAGTAACATGGGGACAGGGAGAACGTTCGACACTGAA. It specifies CASNMGTGRTFDTE. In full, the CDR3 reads CASNMGTGRTFDTEAFF.

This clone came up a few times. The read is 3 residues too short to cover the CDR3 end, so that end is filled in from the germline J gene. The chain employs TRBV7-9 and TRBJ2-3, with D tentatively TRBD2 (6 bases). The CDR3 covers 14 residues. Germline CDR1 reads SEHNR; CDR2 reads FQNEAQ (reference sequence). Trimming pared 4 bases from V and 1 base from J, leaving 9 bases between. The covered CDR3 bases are TGTGCCAGCAGCTGGGGGGAGGGCACAGATACG. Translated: CASSWGEGTDT. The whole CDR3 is CASSWGEGTDTQYF.